The T cell receptor (beta chain) under discussion was sequenced for a study of radiotherapy plus CTLA-4 blockade in lung cancer. Germline V gene lookup returns CDR1 SGHAT and CDR2 FQNNGV. Trimming left V 2 bases short and J 1 base short, with 14 bases between. The CDR3 is 16 residues long. Libraries were prepared by immunoSEQ multiplex PCR; TCRdb keeps only in-frame clonotypes and omits some of them. The table shows some 50,000 clones, with roughly 84% occurring only once. The chain is built from TRBV11-2 and TRBJ2-5, with D maybe TRBD1 (6 bases). The material sequenced was peripheral blood, taken from a patient treated with radiotherapy plus ipilimumab. This sequence was found in a human donor with non-small cell lung cancer who had a partial response to radiotherapy plus ipilimumab. CDR3 nucleotide sequence: TGTGCCAGCAGCTTATCAACAGGGCCCCCCCAAGAGACCCAGTACTTC. As protein: CASSLSTGPPQETQYF.